The entry below describes one T cell receptor (beta chain). These data are taken from a study of blood T cell repertoires in COVID-19. The protocol was immunoSEQ multiplex PCR, while the TCRdb copy is restricted to in-frame clones and leaves out a portion. The sample contains fewer than 150,000 clones, 85% to 90% of which appear only once. The sequence was collected from a woman older than 75 with acute or convalescent COVID-19. The sequenced material came from peripheral blood.

The CDR3 reads CSGRDSPYEQYF. CDR3 nucleotide sequence: TGCAGCGGCCGGGACAGCCCCTACGAGCAGTACTTC. This chain connects TRBV29-1 to TRBJ2-7; 7 bases line up with TRBD1. Germline CDR1 is SQVTM and CDR2 is ANQGSEA. The CDR3 loop spans 12 amino acids. The J segment lost 2 bases and the V segment lost 7 bases, leaving 5 bases of the junction unmatched.